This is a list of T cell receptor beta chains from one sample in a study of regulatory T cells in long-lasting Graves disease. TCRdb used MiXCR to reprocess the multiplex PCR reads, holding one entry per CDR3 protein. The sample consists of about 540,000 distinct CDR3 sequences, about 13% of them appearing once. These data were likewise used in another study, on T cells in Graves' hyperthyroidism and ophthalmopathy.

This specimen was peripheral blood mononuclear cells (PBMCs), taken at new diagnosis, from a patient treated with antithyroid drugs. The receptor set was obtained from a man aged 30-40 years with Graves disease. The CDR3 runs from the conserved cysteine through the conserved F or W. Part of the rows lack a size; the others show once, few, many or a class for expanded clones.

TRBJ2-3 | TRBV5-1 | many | CASSLEGDTQYF
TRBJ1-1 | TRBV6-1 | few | CASYPGPGPKRNTEAFF
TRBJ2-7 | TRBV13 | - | CASSLVGGTYEQYF
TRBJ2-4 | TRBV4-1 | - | CASSQIHARGSGKNIQYF
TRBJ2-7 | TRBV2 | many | CASHRDSYEQYF
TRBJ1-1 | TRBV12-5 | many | CASGFGLTGGTEAFF
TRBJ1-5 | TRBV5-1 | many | CASSYHPDGNQPQHF
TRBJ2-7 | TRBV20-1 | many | CSARDRGQGAYEQYF
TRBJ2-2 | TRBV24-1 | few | CATSDYKGLAGASGELFF
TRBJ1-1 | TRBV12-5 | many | CASGLYARLNTEAFF
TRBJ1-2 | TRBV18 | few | CASSPQGHNYGYTF
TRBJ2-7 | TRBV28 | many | CASSLLGAFNEQYF
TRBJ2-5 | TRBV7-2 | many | CASSLTSGRETQYF
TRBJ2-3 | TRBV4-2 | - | CASSKPGLAGTDTQYF
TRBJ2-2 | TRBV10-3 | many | CAISGKGETGELFF
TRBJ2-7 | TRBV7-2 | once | CASSLVGTRDYEQYF
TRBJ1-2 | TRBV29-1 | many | CSVLRDRGPAGYTF
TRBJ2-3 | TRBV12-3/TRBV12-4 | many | CASSPPPTEDTQYF
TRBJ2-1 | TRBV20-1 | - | CSAILAGGRRAYNEQFF
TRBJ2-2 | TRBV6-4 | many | CASRRGTNTGELFF
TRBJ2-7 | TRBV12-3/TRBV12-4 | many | CASRHDRERSYEQYF
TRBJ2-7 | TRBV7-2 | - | CASSLSAGAEQYF
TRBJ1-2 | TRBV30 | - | CAWSDQGGSGYGYTF
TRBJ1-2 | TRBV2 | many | CASVGDTYGYTF
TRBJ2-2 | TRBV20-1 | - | CSAPVSPGDQEITGELFF
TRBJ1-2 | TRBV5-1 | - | CASSLSGGATVGYTF
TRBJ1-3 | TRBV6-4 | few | CASSDSTGAGNTIYF
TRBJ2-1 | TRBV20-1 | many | CSARAYGASGSNNEQFF
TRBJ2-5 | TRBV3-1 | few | CASSRQGPDGGQYF
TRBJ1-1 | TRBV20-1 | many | CSAPIMNTEAFF
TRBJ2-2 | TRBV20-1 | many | CSARFPGQQAGELFF
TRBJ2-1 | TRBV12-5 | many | CASGLGSPFAGLAGLNEQFF
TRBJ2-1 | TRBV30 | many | CAWIRLAGRNEQFF
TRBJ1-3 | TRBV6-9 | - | CASSYRGVENTIYF
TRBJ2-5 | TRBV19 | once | CASSGGINQETQYF